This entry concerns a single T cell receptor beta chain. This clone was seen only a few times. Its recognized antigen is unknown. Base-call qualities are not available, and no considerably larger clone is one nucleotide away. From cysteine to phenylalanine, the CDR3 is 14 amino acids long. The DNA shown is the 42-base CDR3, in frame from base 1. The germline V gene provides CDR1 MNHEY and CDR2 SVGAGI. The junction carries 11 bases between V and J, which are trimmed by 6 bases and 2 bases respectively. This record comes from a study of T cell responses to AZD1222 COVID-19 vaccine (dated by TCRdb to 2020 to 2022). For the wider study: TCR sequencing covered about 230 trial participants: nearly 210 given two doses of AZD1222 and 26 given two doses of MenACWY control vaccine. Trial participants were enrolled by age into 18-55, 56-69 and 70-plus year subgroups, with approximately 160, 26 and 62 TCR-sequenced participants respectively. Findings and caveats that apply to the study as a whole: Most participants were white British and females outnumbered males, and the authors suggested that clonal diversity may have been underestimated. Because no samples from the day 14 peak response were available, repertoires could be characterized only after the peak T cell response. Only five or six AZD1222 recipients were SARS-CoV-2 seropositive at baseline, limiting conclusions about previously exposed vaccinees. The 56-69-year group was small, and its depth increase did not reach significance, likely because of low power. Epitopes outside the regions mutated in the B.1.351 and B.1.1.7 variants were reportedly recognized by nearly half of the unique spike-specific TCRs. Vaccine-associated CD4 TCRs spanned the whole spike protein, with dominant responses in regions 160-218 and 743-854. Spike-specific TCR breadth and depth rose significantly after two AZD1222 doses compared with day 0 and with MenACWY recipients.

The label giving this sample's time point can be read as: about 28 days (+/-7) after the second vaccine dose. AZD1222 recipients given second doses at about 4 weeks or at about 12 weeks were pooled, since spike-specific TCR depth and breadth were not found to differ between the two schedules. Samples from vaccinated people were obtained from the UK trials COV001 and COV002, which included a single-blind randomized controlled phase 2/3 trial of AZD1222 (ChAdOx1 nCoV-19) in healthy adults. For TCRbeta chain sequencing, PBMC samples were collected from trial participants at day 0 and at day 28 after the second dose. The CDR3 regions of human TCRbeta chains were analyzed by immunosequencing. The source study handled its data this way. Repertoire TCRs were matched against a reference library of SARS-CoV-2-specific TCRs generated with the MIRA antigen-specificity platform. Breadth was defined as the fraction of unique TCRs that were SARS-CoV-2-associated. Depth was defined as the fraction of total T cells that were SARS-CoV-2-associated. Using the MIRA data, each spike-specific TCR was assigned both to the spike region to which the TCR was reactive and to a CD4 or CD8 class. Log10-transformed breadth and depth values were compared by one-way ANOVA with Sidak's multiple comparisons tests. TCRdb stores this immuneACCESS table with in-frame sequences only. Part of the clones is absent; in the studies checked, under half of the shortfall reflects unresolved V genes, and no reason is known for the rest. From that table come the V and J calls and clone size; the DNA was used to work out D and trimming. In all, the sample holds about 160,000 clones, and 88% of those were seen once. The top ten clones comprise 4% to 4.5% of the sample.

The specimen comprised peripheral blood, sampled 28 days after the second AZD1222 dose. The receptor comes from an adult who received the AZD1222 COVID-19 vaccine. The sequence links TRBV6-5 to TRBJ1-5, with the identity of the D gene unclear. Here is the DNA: TGTGCCAGCAGCCGTGGACCAGGCAATCAGCCCCAGCATTTT. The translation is CASSRGPGNQPQHF.